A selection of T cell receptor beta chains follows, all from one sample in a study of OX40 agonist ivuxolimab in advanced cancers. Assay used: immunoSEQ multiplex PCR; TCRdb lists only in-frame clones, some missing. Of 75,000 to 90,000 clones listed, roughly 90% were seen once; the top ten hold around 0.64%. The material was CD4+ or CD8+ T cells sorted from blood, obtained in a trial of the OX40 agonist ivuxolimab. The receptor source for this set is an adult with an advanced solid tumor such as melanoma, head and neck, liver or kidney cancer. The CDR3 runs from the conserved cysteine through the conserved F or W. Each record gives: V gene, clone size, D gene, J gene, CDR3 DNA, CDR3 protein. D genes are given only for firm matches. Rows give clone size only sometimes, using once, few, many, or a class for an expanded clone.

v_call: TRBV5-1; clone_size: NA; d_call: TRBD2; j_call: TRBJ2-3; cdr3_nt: TGCGCCAGCAGCCGGGGGGGTAGCACAGATACGCAGTATTTT; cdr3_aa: CASSRGGSTDTQYF
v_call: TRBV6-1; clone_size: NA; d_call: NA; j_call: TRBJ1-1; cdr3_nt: TGTGCCAGCAGTGAATGGGGGGCTGGCGGTCGGGACACTGAAGCTTTCTTT; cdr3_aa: CASSEWGAGGRDTEAFF
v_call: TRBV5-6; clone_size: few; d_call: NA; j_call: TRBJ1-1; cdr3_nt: TGTGCCAGCACCCGAAGAGACACTGAAGCTTTCTTT; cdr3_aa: CASTRRDTEAFF
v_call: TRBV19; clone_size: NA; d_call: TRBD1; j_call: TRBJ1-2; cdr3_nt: TGTGCCAGTAGTATAGATCTAACAGGGGCTAACTATGGCTACACCTTC; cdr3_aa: CASSIDLTGANYGYTF
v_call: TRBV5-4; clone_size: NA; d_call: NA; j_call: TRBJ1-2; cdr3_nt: TGTGCCAGCAGCTTGGCCGGACGGATACTCTATGGCTACACCTTC; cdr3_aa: CASSLAGRILYGYTF
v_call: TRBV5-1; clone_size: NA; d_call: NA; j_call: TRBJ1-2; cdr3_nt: TGCGCCAGCAGCTTGTACAGGGCAGATGGCTACACCTTC; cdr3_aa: CASSLYRADGYTF
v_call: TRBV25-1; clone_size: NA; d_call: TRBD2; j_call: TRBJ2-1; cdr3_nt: TGTGCCAGCAGGCCTCGAGCGGGAGACTACAATGAGCAGTTCTTC; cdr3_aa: CASRPRAGDYNEQFF
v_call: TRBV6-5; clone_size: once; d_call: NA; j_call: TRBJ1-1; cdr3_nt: TGTGCCAGCAGTTACGCCACAGGGTCCGAAGCTTTCTTT; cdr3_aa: CASSYATGSEAFF
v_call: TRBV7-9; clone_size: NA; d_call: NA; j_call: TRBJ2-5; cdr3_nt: TGTGCCAGCAGCTTAAAGAGCGGTCTCGAGACCCAGTACTTC; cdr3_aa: CASSLKSGLETQYF
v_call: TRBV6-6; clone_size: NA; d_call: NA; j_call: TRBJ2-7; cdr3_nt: TGTGCCAGCAGTTCCGGGACGCCCTACGAGCAGTACTTC; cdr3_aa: CASSSGTPYEQYF
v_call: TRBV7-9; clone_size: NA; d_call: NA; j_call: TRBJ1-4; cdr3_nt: TGTGCCAGCAGCCAAGCGGGGTCTAATGAAAAACTGTTTTTT; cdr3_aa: CASSQAGSNEKLFF
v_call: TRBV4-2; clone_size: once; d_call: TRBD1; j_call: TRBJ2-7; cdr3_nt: TGTGCCAGCAGCCAAGATCCGACAGGGGCCTACGAGCAGTACTTC; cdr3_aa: CASSQDPTGAYEQYF
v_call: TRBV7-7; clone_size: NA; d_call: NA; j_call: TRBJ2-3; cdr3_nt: TGTGCTAGCAGCTTACAACCGGGGTTGGCGCAGTATTTT; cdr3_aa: CASSLQPGLAQYF
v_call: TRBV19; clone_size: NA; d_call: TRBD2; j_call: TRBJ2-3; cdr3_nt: TGTGCCAGTAGGACCGGACTAGCGGGAGGGGGGACAGATACGCAGTATTTT; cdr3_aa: CASRTGLAGGGTDTQYF
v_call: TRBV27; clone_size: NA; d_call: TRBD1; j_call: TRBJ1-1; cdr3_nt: TGTGCCAGCAGCCGGGACAGCTTGAACACTGAAGCTTTCTTT; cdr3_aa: CASSRDSLNTEAFF
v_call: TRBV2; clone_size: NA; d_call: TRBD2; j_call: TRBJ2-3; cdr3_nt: TGTGCCAGCGTTATAGCGGGGGTTAGCACAGATACGCAGTATTTT; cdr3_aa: CASVIAGVSTDTQYF
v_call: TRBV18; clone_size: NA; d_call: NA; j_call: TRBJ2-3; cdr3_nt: TGTGCCAGCTCAAGAGGTTGGGGTAGCGCGGCAGATACGCAGTATTTT; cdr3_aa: CASSRGWGSAADTQYF
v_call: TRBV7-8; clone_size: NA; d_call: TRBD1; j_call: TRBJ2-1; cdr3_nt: TGTGCCAGCAGCTTAGGTGACAGGGGCTTGGGTGAGCAGTTCTTC; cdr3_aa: CASSLGDRGLGEQFF
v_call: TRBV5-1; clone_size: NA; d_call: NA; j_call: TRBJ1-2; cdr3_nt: TGCGCCAGCAGCTGGACCCACCGGGACAACTATGGCTACACCTTC; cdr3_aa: CASSWTHRDNYGYTF
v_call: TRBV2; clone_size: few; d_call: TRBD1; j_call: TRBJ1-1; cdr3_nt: TGTGCCAGCAGCCGGGACAGGGGGCCTGTCGCACTGGCTTTCTTT; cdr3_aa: CASSRDRGPVALAFF
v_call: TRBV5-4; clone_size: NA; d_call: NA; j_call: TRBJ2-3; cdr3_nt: TGTGCCAGCAGCGGGAGCCTTGGCACAGATACGCAGTATTTT; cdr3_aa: CASSGSLGTDTQYF
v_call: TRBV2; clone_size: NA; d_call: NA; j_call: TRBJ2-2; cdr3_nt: TGTGCCAGCTTGCGGACGTCCACCGGGGAGCTGTTTTTT; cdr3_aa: CASLRTSTGELFF
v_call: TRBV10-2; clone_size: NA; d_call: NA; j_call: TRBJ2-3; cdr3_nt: TGCGCCAGCAGGGGAGGAGATACGCAGTATTTT; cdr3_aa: CASRGGDTQYF
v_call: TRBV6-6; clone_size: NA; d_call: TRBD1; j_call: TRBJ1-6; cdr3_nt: TGTGCCAGCAGAGACAGGGGAACCTATAATTCACCCCTCCACTTT; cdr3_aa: CASRDRGTYNSPLHF
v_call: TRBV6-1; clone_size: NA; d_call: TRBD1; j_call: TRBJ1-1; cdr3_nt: TGTGCCAGCAGTGCCCTGGGACAGCCCAACACTGAAGCTTTCTTT; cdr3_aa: CASSALGQPNTEAFF
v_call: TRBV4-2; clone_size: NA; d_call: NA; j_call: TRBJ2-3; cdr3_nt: TGTGCCAGCAGCCAAGAGGGACATAGGTATTTT; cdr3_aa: CASSQEGHRYF
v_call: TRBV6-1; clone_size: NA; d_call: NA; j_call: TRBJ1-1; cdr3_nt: TGTGCCAGCAGGCGATACAGGGAGAACACTGAAGCTTTCTTT; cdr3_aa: CASRRYRENTEAFF
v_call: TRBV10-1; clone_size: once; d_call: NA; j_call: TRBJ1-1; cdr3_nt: TGCGCCAGCAGTGAGTACCAGGGCGGACAAGCTTTCTTT; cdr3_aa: CASSEYQGGQAFF
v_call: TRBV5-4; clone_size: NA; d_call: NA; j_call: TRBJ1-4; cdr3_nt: TGTGCCAGCAGCTTGTCGGGGGTCGGGGAAAAACTGTTTTTT; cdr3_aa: CASSLSGVGEKLFF
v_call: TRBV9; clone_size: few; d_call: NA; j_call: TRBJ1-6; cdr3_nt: TGTGCCAGCAGCGTAGCCGGTGAATCACCCCTCCACTTT; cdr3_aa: CASSVAGESPLHF
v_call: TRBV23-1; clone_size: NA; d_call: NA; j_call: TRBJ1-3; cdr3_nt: TGCGCCAGCAGTCTTATACGGCCCAGAGACTCTGGAAACACCATATATTTT; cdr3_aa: CASSLIRPRDSGNTIYF
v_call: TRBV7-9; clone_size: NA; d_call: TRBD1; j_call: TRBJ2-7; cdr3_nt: TGTGCCAGCAGCTTCGGGACAGGGAACGAGCAGTACTTC; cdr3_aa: CASSFGTGNEQYF
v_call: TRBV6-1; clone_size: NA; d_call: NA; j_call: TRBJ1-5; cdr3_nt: TGTGCCAGCAGTGATGGTCAGGGTAACCAGCCCCAGCATTTT; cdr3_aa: CASSDGQGNQPQHF